The rows below give T cell receptor beta chains drawn from one sample of a study of T-cell memory formation after mild COVID-19. TCRdb re-analysed the 5' RACE reads in MiXCR, keeping a single row per CDR3 protein. The table shows around 320,000 distinct CDR3 sequences, with roughly 13% occurring only once. The material sequenced was PBMCs or a T cell subset sorted from them (not recorded which). The receptors shown here come from a man aged 18 to 30 who had mild COVID-19 (a few samples of this study predate the infection). Cell type and time point are not known. Each CDR3 is given with its conserved first and last residue. Fields, in order: clone size, D gene, V gene, J gene, CDR3 DNA, CDR3 protein. D genes are given only for firm matches. The size entry is marked missing in some rows and otherwise reads once, few, many or a size class.

>few|-|TRBV12-3/TRBV12-4|TRBJ2-2
TGTGCCAGCAGTGAGGATGCCGGGGAGCTGTTTTTT
CASSEDAGELFF
>-|TRBD1|TRBV10-3|TRBJ1-4
TGTGCCATCAGGACGGGACAGGGGAATGAAAAACTGTTTTTT
CAIRTGQGNEKLFF
>-|TRBD1|TRBV24-1|TRBJ1-1
TGTGCCACAAGGGGACAGTCCCTTTTTGGAACTGAAGCTTTCTTT
CATRGQSLFGTEAFF
>few|-|TRBV7-8|TRBJ2-6
TGTGCCAGCAGCCCCGGTGCCTGGTTCTCTGGGGCCAACGTCCTGACTTTC
CASSPGAWFSGANVLTF
>few|TRBD2|TRBV20-1|TRBJ2-7
TGCAGTGCTAGAAATTTCGATAACGAGCGGGGGACTCGGGAGCAGTACTTC
CSARNFDNERGTREQYF
>few|-|TRBV6-5|TRBJ1-1
TGTGCCAGCAGTTACGGGGACACTGAAGCTTTCTTT
CASSYGDTEAFF
>-|-|TRBV27|TRBJ1-2
TGTGCCAGCAGTTTCCGGCTCACTAATGGCTACACCTTC
CASSFRLTNGYTF
>many|-|TRBV4-1|TRBJ2-2
TGCGCCAGCAGCCAATTCGGCGGGGAGCTGTTTTTT
CASSQFGGELFF
>many|-|TRBV5-1|TRBJ2-1
TGCGCCAGCAGCTTGACCCCGGGACGGCGGACCTCCTACAATGAGCAGTTCTTC
CASSLTPGRRTSYNEQFF
>few|TRBD2|TRBV20-1|TRBJ2-3
TGCAGTGCTCCGACTAGCGGGAGTTCCACAGATACGCAGTATTTT
CSAPTSGSSTDTQYF
>-|-|TRBV4-3|TRBJ2-3
TGCGCCAGCAGCCAAGTAACCAGCACAGATACGCAGTATTTT
CASSQVTSTDTQYF
>few|-|TRBV6-2/TRBV6-3|TRBJ1-4
TGTGCCAGCCAAGAAGAATCAACTAATGAAAAACTGTTTTTT
CASQEESTNEKLFF
>many|-|TRBV5-1|TRBJ2-3
TGCGCCAGCAGCTTGCTAGGGCAGGGAGGAGATACGCAGTATTTT
CASSLLGQGGDTQYF
>many|TRBD2|TRBV24-1|TRBJ2-5
TGTGCCACCAGTGATCACGGTTTAGCGGGACAAGAGACCCAGTACTTC
CATSDHGLAGQETQYF
>-|-|TRBV4-1|TRBJ1-1
TGCGCCAGCAGCCTCCGCAGGACCATGAACACTGAAGCTTTCTTT
CASSLRRTMNTEAFF
>few|TRBD1|TRBV15|TRBJ2-2
TGTGCCACCAGCAGAGGTCGGACCGGGACAGTCACCGGGGAGCTGTTTTTT
CATSRGRTGTVTGELFF
>few|TRBD1|TRBV7-2|TRBJ2-4
TGTGCCAGCAGCAGTGACAGGGGAAACATTCAGTACTTC
CASSSDRGNIQYF
>-|-|TRBV5-6|TRBJ1-2
TGTGCCAGCAGCGCGGGACTTCTGACAGCGTCTAACTATGGCTACACCTTC
CASSAGLLTASNYGYTF
>-|TRBD2|TRBV7-9|TRBJ2-7
TGTGCCAGCAGCGCCCCAGCAGCGGGGGTCGGCGAGCAGTACTTC
CASSAPAAGVGEQYF
>many|TRBD1|TRBV7-6|TRBJ2-7
TGTGCCAGCAGCCTCGGGACAGTTCAAGAGCAGTACTTC
CASSLGTVQEQYF
>-|-|TRBV4-3|TRBJ1-5
TGCGCCAGCAGCCAAGTAATTTCCAGGACCCATCAGCCCCAGCATTTT
CASSQVISRTHQPQHF
>-|-|TRBV3-1|TRBJ1-4
TGTGCCAGCAGCCCGTGGGATCGCGGGAATGAAAAACTGTTTTTT
CASSPWDRGNEKLFF
>-|TRBD1|TRBV7-2|TRBJ1-6
TGTGCCAGCAGCTTTCATAGGGGACAGGGTAATTCACCCCTCCACTTT
CASSFHRGQGNSPLHF
>-|-|TRBV7-8|TRBJ1-4
TGTGCCAGCAGCTTTCGGGGTTTAGGTGAAAAACTGTTTTTT
CASSFRGLGEKLFF
>few|-|TRBV6-7|TRBJ1-4
TGTGCCAGCAGAGGCGACGGTGCAACTAATGAAAAACTGTTTTTT
CASRGDGATNEKLFF
>-|TRBD1|TRBV27|TRBJ1-6
TGTGCCAGCAGTTCGGACAGGGGTCATAATTCACCCCTCCACTTT
CASSSDRGHNSPLHF
>-|-|TRBV12-3/TRBV12-4|TRBJ1-1
TGTGCCAGCAGCCGCGGGGGCGCGAACACTGAAGCTTTCTTT
CASSRGGANTEAFF
>-|-|TRBV2|TRBJ2-1
TGTGCCAGCAAGGATAGCGGAAACTACAATGAGCAGTTCTTC
CASKDSGNYNEQFF
>many|-|TRBV4-2|TRBJ2-3
TGTGCCAGCAGCCAACCCGGATCAGATACGCAGTATTTT
CASSQPGSDTQYF
>few|-|TRBV5-1|TRBJ2-3
TGCGCCAGCAGTCGGGGCGTGGTGACAGTGACAGATACGCAGTATTTT
CASSRGVVTVTDTQYF
>-|TRBD2|TRBV6-5|TRBJ2-3
TGTGCCAGCAGTTACTTGTTCCCCAGGCGGGGGGACACAGATACGCAGTATTTT
CASSYLFPRRGDTDTQYF
>few|TRBD1|TRBV28|TRBJ1-1
TGTGCCAGCAGTCCAAACAGGGGGCGGTCCACTGAAGCTTTCTTT
CASSPNRGRSTEAFF
>few|TRBD1|TRBV7-9|TRBJ1-2
TGTGCCAGCAACCGGGACAGGTACTATGGCTACACCTTC
CASNRDRYYGYTF
>few|-|TRBV7-9|TRBJ2-2
TGTGCCAGCAGTACTTCTTTCGCGAACACCGGGGAGCTGTTTTTT
CASSTSFANTGELFF
>-|-|TRBV5-1|TRBJ2-1
TGCGCCAGCAGCTTGCCGGGGGATGAGCAGTTCTTC
CASSLPGDEQFF